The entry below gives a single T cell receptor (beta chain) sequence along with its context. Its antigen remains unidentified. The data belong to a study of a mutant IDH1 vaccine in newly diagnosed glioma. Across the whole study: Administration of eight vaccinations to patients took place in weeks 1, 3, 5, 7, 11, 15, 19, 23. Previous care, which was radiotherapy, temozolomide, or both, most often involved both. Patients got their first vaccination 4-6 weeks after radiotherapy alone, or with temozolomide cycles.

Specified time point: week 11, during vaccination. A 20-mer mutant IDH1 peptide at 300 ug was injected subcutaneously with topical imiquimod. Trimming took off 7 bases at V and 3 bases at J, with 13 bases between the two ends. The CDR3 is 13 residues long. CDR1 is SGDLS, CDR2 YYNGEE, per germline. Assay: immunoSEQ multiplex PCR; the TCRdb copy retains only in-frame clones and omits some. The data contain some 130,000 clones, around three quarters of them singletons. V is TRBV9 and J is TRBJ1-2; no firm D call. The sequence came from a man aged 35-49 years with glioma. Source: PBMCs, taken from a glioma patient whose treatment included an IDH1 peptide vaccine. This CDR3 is CASPRGIYYGYTF. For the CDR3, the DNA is TGTGCCAGCCCTCGGGGAATCTACTATGGCTACACCTTC.